The source of this T cell receptor beta chain is a study of blood T cell repertoires in COVID-19. Authors' data handling: Scientists estimated how many nucleated cells there were by amplifying reference gene primers. The data were produced by immunoSEQ multiplex PCR, yet TCRdb's version contains in-frame clones alone and is incomplete. That table gives V, J and clone size, and the DNA gave D and trimming. Here the sample spans tens of thousands of clones, about 92% being singletons. J gave up 0 bases and V 3 bases, and 15 bases lay outside the gene matches. Germline values: CDR1 MNHEY, CDR2 SMNVEV (reference sequence). This CDR3 spans 21 amino acids.

Sequencing was performed on peripheral blood. The chain couples TRBV27 to TRBJ1-6; 9 nucleotides match TRBD1. The TCR sequence derives from a woman aged 50 to 60 in a cohort sampled during active COVID-19. In DNA, the CDR3 is TGTGCCAGCAGTTTTTCTCCCGCCGGGACAGGGTTTAGCTCCTATAATTCACCCCTCCACTTT. This codes for CASSFSPAGTGFSSYNSPLHF.